A selection of T cell receptor beta chains follows, all from one sample in a study of brain T cells in children with intractable seizures. Measured with immunoSEQ multiplex PCR; TCRdb has only the in-frame clones, and not every one. Of tens of thousands of clones listed, 90% to 95% are singletons. Source: peripheral blood, taken at surgery. The receptors were sampled from a boy under three years old with tuberous sclerosis and intractable seizures. Each CDR3 is given with its conserved first and last residue. Each record gives: J gene, clone size, V gene, D gene, CDR3 DNA, CDR3 protein. A D gene is named only where the DNA matches it firmly. Some rows mark clone size as missing; the rest say once, few, many or name a class of expanded clone.

TRBJ2-1 - TRBV5-1 - TGCGCCAGCAGCGGCTCCGGGACTGCCTACAATGAGCAGTTCTTC CASSGSGTAYNEQFF
TRBJ2-7 - TRBV12-3/TRBV12-4 - TGTGCCAGCAGTTTAACGGACAGTAACGAGCAGTACTTC CASSLTDSNEQYF
TRBJ2-7 - TRBV5-6 - TGTGCCAGCAGCCCGGACCCAGGATTCGTCTACGAGCAGTACTTC CASSPDPGFVYEQYF
TRBJ2-2 - TRBV7-9 TRBD1 TGTGCCAGCACCCGGACAGGGGGGAACACCGGGGAGCTGTTTTTT CASTRTGGNTGELFF
TRBJ1-1 - TRBV5-4 - TGTGCCAGCAGTCAAGGTCCCAGGATAAACACTGAAGCTTTCTTT CASSQGPRINTEAFF
TRBJ2-3 - TRBV9 - TGTGCCAGCAGCGACCCCTTAGCGGGCACAGATACGCAGTATTTT CASSDPLAGTDTQYF
TRBJ1-6 few TRBV19 TRBD1 TGTGCCAGTAGTATTGGGGACAGGGGGCGTAATTCACCCCTCCACTTT CASSIGDRGRNSPLHF
TRBJ1-3 - TRBV5-6 - TGTGCCAGCAGCTTGGGCGCCGGGACTGGAAACACCATATATTTT CASSLGAGTGNTIYF
TRBJ1-6 - TRBV29-1 - TGCAGCGTTGGGCGGGATAGCAATTCACCCCTCCACTTT CSVGRDSNSPLHF
TRBJ2-5 - TRBV25-1 - TGTGCCAGCAGTGAACCCGGGACCCGAAAAACTAGGGAGACCCAGTACTTC CASSEPGTRKTRETQYF
TRBJ2-5 - TRBV11-2 - TGTGCCAGCAGATTTGATGGAAACACAGAAGAGACCCAGTACTTC CASRFDGNTEETQYF
TRBJ2-7 - TRBV30 TRBD1 TGTGCCTGGGACCAGGACAGGGGGTTCTACGAGCAGTACTTC CAWDQDRGFYEQYF
TRBJ2-3 - TRBV11-2 - TGTGCCAGCAGCTTAGTTCGCACAGATACGCAGTATTTT CASSLVRTDTQYF
TRBJ1-1 - TRBV30 - TGTGCCTGGAAGGGACTCTCTATGGAAGCTTTCTTT CAWKGLSMEAFF
TRBJ1-1 - TRBV5-1 - TGCGCCAGCAGCTTGGCAATGGATATGAACACTGAAGCTTTCTTT CASSLAMDMNTEAFF
TRBJ1-1 once TRBV7-9 - TGTGCCAGCAGCCCCCCTGCACAGGGTGGCGGGAACACTGAAGCTTTCTTT CASSPPAQGGGNTEAFF
TRBJ1-1 - TRBV30 - TGTGCCTGGAGTGTCTGGGGTACTGAAGCTTTCTTT CAWSVWGTEAFF
TRBJ2-7 - TRBV5-4 - TGTGCCAGCAGCTCCCCCCTAGGAGTAGACTTC CASSSPLGVDF
TRBJ1-2 - TRBV2 - TGTGCCAGCAGCCCAGTGCGGCCGCTGGAGGGGAGTAACTATGGCTACACCTTC CASSPVRPLEGSNYGYTF
TRBJ2-5 - TRBV21-1 - TGTGCCAGCAGCAAAAAACCGAGCGGGGGGGCCGGTGAGACCCAGTACTTC CASSKKPSGGAGETQYF
TRBJ1-1 - TRBV11-3 - TGTGCCAGCAGCGGCGAGATGAACACTGAAGCTTTCTTT CASSGEMNTEAFF
TRBJ2-7 - TRBV24-1 - TGTGCCCCCAAGGACGGGTCCTACGAGCAGTACTTC CAPKDGSYEQYF
TRBJ1-1 few TRBV6-5 - TGTGCCAGCAGGTGGACAGAGTACACTGAAGCTTTCTTT CASRWTEYTEAFF
TRBJ1-1 - TRBV28 - TGTGCCAGCAGTTTAATGAGGGAGGGGAACACTGAAGCTTTCTTT CASSLMREGNTEAFF
TRBJ1-3 - TRBV7-9 - TGTGCCAGCAGCTCCGGGAGGGACACCATATATTTT CASSSGRDTIYF
TRBJ2-5 - TRBV5-6 - TGTGCCAGCAGCTTGGAGGTCGGGTCGTACCAAGAGACCCAGTACTTC CASSLEVGSYQETQYF
TRBJ1-3 - TRBV28 - TGTGCCAGCAGTCTTACCCCCGCCACCTCTGGAAACACCATATATTTT CASSLTPATSGNTIYF
TRBJ2-1 - TRBV29-1 - TGCAGCGCAGGGGAAGGGTACAATGAGCAGTTCTTC CSAGEGYNEQFF
TRBJ2-1 - TRBV7-6 - TGTGCCAGCAGCTTAGCCCCACGGGTGAACTTGAGGGGGAATGAGCAGTTCTTC CASSLAPRVNLRGNEQFF
TRBJ1-6 few TRBV19 TRBD1 TGTGCCAGTAGTCTTTCCCCGGGACAGGGCAAGCATTCACCCCTCCACTTT CASSLSPGQGKHSPLHF
TRBJ2-1 - TRBV4-1 - TGCGCCAGCAGCCTTGTCCTAGGACCGGAGTCCTACAATGAGCAGTTCTTC CASSLVLGPESYNEQFF
TRBJ1-1 - TRBV5-1 TRBD1 TGCGCCAGCAGCAAAGCGGGACAGGGAGGTGAAGCTTTCTTT CASSKAGQGGEAFF
TRBJ2-1 - TRBV19 - TGTGCCAGTAGCCGCCTCTCCTACAATGAGCAGTTCTTC CASSRLSYNEQFF
TRBJ2-3 - TRBV6-4 TRBD2 TGTGCCAGCAGTGCTAGCGGGGGGGCAGATACGCAGTATTTT CASSASGGADTQYF
TRBJ2-1 - TRBV2 TRBD2 TGTGCCAGCAGCACAGGTAGCGGGGGGCTTTATGAGCAGTTCTTC CASSTGSGGLYEQFF
TRBJ2-7 - TRBV7-9 TRBD1 TGTGCCAGCAGCTCTGCCGGGACAGGGTCCTACGAGCAGTACTTC CASSSAGTGSYEQYF
TRBJ2-7 - TRBV10-1 TRBD2 TGCGCCAGCAGTGAGTCCGCTAGCGGGAACCTATACGAGCAGTACTTC CASSESASGNLYEQYF
TRBJ2-5 - TRBV4-2 TRBD2 TGTGCCAGCAGCCACCCGGGACTAGCGGGAGGAGAGACCCAGTACTTC CASSHPGLAGGETQYF
TRBJ2-3 - TRBV3-1/TRBV3-2 - TGTGCCAGCAGCCAAGAGGGTGTGGGAACAGATACGCAGTATTTT CASSQEGVGTDTQYF
TRBJ1-1 - TRBV11-2 TRBD1 TGTGCCAGCAGGGGACAGAGCACTGAAGCTTTCTTT CASRGQSTEAFF
TRBJ1-2 - TRBV29-1 - TGCAGCGTTGAATTCCGACGTGAAAACTATGGCTACACCTTC CSVEFRRENYGYTF
TRBJ2-5 - TRBV5-1 TRBD2 TGCGCCAGCAGCTTGGGACTAGCGGGGGGCCAAGAGACCCAGTACTTC CASSLGLAGGQETQYF
TRBJ1-2 - TRBV5-4 - TGTGCCAGCAGCTTGGGCCAGGCAGGGAGTACCTATGGCTACACCTTC CASSLGQAGSTYGYTF
TRBJ2-3 - TRBV11-1 - TGTGCCAGCAACACAGGAGGAGGGGATACGCAGTATTTT CASNTGGGDTQYF
TRBJ2-2 - TRBV5-1 TRBD2 TGCGCCAGCAGGACTAGCGGTCCGAACACCGGGGAGCTGTTTTTT CASRTSGPNTGELFF
TRBJ2-5 once TRBV3-1/TRBV3-2 - TGTGCCAGCAGCCACCAAGCTGGTCGGGTGTACCAAGAGACCCAGTACTTC CASSHQAGRVYQETQYF
TRBJ2-3 - TRBV30 - TGTGCCTGGAGTGCTAGCACAGATACGCAGTATTTT CAWSASTDTQYF
TRBJ2-1 once TRBV7-6 TRBD2 TGTGCCAGCAGCCGCGGACTAGCGGGGACTAGCTCCTACAATGAGCAGTTCTTC CASSRGLAGTSSYNEQFF
TRBJ1-1 once TRBV6-5 TRBD1 TGTGCCAGCAGTTATCTACAGACAGGGGCCACTGAAGCTTTCTTT CASSYLQTGATEAFF
TRBJ1-5 few TRBV4-1 - TGCGCCAGCAGCCAAGCTCGAGGGCAGCCCCAGCATTTT CASSQARGQPQHF
TRBJ1-2 - TRBV25-1 - TGTGCCAGCAGTGAGTGGGGGGGAAACCATGGCTACACCTTC CASSEWGGNHGYTF
TRBJ2-1 - TRBV4-2 TRBD2 TGTGCCAGCAGCCACACTCGCGGGAGTGGTTACAATGAGCAGTTCTTC CASSHTRGSGYNEQFF
TRBJ1-1 - TRBV6-6 - TGTGCCAGCAGTCCCCAGGGGATGAACACTGAAGCTTTCTTT CASSPQGMNTEAFF
TRBJ2-4 - TRBV7-6 - TGTGCCAGCAGCCCCTTCGGCGGAGACATTCAGTACTTC CASSPFGGDIQYF
TRBJ1-4 - TRBV24-1 - TGTGCCACCAGTGATTTTCGGCCAGGGGAGGATGAAAAACTGTTTTTT CATSDFRPGEDEKLFF